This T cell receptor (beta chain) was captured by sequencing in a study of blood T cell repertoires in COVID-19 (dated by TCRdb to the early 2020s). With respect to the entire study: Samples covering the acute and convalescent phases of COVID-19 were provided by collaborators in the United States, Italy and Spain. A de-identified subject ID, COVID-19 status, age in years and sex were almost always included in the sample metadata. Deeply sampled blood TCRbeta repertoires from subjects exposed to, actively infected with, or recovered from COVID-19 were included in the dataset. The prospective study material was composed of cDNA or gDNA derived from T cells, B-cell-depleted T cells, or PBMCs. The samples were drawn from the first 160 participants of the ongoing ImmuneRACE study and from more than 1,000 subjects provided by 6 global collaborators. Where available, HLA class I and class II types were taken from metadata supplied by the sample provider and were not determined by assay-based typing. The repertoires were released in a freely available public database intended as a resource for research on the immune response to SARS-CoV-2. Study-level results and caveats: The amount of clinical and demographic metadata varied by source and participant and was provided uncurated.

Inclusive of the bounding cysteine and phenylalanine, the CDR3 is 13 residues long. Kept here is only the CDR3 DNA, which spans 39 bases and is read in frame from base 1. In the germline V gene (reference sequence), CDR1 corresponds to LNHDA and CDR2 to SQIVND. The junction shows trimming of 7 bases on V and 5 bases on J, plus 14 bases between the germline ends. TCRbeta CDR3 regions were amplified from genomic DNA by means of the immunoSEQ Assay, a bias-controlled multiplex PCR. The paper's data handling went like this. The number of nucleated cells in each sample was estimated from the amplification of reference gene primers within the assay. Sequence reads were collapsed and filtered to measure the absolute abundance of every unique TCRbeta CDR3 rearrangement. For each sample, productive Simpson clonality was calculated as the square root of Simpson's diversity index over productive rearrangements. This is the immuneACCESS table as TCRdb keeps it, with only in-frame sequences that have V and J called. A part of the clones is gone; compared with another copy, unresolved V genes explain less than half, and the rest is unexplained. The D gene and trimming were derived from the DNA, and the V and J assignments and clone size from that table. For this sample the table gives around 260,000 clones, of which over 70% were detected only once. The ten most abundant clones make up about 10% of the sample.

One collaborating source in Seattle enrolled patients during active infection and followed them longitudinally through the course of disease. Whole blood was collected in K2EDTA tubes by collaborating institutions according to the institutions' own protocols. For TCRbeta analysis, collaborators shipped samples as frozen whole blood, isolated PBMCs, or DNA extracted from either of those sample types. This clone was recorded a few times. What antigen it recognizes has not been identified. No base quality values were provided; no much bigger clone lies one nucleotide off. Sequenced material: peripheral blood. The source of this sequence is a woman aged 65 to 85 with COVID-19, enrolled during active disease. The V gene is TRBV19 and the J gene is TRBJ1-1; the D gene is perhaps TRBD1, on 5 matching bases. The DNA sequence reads TGTGCCAGTATATCAAGGGGCAAGACTGAAGCTTTCTTT. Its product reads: CASISRGKTEAFF.